This T cell receptor beta chain is drawn from a study of shared clonotypes between healthy human individuals. Data came from immunoSEQ multiplex PCR; TCRdb stores just in-frame clones and leaves some out. Found here are 2 million to 2.5 million clones, approximately 94% of them singletons; the top ten hold roughly 0.13%. The germline V gene encodes CDR1 SGHDT and CDR2 YYEEEE. Trimming took 1 base from V and 5 from J, leaving 12 bases between them. The CDR3 covers 14 residues. The sample comprised naive CD4+ T cells sorted from blood. The subset was: CD45RA+ positively selected. The chain couples TRBV5-6 to TRBJ2-5; D might be TRBD1 or TRBD2, each matching 5 bases. This TCR derives from a young man in good health. This CDR3 reads CASSLLGREETQYF. CDR3 coding DNA: TGTGCCAGCAGCTTGTTGGGCAGGGAGGAGACCCAGTACTTC.